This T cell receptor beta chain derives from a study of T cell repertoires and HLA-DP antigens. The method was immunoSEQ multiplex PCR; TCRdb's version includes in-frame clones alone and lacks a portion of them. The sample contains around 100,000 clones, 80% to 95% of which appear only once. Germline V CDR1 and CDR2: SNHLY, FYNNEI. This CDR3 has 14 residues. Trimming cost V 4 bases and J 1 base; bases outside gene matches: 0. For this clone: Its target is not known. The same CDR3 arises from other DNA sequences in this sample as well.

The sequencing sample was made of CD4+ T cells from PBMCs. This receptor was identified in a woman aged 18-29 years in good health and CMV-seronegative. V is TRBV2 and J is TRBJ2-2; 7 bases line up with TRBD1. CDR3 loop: CASSGQGNTGELFF. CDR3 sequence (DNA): TGTGCCAGCAGTGGACAGGGGAACACCGGGGAGCTGTTTTTT.